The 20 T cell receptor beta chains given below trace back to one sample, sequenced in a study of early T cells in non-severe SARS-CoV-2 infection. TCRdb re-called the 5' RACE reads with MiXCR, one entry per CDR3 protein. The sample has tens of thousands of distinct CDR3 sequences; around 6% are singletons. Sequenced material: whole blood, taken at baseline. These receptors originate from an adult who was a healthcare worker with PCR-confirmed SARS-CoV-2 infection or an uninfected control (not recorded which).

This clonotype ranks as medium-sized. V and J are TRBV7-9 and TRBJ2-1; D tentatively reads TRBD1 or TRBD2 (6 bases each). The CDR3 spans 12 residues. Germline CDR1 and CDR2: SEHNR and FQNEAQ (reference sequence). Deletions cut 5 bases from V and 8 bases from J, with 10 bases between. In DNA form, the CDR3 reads TGTGCCAGCAGCGCCGGGGGCGATGAGCAGTTCTTC. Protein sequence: CASSAGGDEQFF. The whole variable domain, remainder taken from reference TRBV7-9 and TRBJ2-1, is DTGVSQNPRHKITKRGQNVTFRCDPISEHNRLYWYRQTLGQGPEFLTYFQNEAQLEKSRLLSDRFSAERPKGSFSTLEIQRTEQGDSAMYLCASSAGGDEQFFGPGTRLTVL.

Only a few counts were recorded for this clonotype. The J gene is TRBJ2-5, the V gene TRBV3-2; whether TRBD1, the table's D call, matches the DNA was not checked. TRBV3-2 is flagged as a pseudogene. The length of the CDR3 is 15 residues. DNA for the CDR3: TGTGCCAGCAGCCACGATATCAGGGGCTGGGAGACCCAGTACTTC. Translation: CASSHDIRGWETQYF.

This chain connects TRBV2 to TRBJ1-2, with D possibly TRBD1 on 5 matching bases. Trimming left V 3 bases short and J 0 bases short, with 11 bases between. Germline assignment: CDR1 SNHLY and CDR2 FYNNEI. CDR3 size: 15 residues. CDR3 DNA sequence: TGTGCCAGCAGTGACCGGGACGCAGCTAACTATGGCTACACCTTC. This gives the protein CASSDRDAANYGYTF.

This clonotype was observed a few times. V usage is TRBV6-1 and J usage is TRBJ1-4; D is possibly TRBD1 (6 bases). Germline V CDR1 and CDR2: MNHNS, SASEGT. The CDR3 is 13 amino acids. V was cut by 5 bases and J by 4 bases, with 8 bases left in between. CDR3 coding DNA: TGTGCCAGCAGTCGGACAGATAATGAAAAACTGTTTTTT. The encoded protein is CASSRTDNEKLFF.

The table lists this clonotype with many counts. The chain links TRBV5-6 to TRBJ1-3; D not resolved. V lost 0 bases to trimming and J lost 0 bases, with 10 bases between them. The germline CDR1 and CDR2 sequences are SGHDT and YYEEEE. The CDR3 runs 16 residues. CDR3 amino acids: CASSLAGSLSGNTIYF. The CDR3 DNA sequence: TGTGCCAGCAGCTTGGCGGGCTCCCTCTCTGGAAACACCATATATTTT.

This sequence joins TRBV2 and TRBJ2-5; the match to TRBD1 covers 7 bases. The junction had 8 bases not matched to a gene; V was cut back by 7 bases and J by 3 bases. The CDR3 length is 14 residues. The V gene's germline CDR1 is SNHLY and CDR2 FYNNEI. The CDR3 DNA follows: TGTGCCAGCACCATTAGTCAGGGGGAAGAGACCCAGTACTTC. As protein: CASTISQGEETQYF.

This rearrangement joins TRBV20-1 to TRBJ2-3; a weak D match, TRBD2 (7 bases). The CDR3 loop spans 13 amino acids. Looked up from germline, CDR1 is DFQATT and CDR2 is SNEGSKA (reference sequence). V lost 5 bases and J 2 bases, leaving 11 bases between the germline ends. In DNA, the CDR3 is TGCAGTGCTGAAGGGGGGGACACAGATACGCAGTATTTT. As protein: CSAEGGDTDTQYF.

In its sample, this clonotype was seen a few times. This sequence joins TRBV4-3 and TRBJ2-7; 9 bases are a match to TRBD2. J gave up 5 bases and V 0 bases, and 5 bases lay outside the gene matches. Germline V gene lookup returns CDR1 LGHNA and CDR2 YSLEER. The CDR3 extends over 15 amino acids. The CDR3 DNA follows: TGCGCCAGCAGCCAAGAGGTGGCGGGGGGGCACGAGCAGTACTTC. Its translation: CASSQEVAGGHEQYF.

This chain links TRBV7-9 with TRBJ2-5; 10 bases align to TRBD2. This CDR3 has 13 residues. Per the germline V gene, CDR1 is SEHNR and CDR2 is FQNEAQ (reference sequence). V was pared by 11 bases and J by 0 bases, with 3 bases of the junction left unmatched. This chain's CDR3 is CAATSGDQETQYF. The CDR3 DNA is TGTGCCGCCACTAGCGGGGACCAAGAGACCCAGTACTTC.

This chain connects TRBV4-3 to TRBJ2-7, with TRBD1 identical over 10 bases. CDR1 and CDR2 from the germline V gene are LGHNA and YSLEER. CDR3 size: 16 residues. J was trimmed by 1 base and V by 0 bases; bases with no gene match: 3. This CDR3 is CASSQDWTGGSYEQYF. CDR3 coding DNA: TGCGCCAGCAGCCAAGATTGGACAGGGGGTTCCTACGAGCAGTACTTC.

CDR3 in amino acids: CASSPPRGGGTDTQYF. The DNA for the CDR3 is TGTGCCAGCAGCCCTCCGCGTGGCGGGGGAACAGATACGCAGTATTTT. The chain couples TRBV5-4 to TRBJ2-3; 7 positions agree with TRBD2. The length of the CDR3 is 16 residues. J was trimmed by 3 bases and V by 4 bases; bases with no gene match: 11. In germline, CDR1 is SGHNT, CDR2 YYREEE (reference sequence).

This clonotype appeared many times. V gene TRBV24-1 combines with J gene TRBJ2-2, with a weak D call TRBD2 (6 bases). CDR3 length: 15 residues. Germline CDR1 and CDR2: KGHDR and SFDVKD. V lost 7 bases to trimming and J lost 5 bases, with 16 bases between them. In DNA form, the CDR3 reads TGTGCCACCAGCCCCTCCGTCGGGAGAACCGGGGAGCTGTTTTTT. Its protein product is CATSPSVGRTGELFF.

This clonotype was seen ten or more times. The CDR3 region has the DNA TGCGCCAGCACCCAGAATGTACAGGGGCAGGCTGAAGCTTTCTTT. Translation gives CASTQNVQGQAEAFF. The chain recombines TRBV5-1 with TRBJ1-1; 7 nucleotides agree with TRBD1. This CDR3 region has 15 residues. J lost 6 bases, V lost 6 bases, and 14 bases had no gene match. Germline values: CDR1 SGHRS, CDR2 YFSETQ.

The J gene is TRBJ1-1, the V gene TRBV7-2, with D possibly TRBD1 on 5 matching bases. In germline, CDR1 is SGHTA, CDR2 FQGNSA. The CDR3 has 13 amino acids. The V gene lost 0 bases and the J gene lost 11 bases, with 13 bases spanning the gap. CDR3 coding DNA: TGTGCCAGCAGCTTAGCGCCCAGGGCGGCGGCTTTCTTT. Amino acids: CASSLAPRAAAFF. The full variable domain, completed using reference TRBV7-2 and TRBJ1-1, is GAGVSQSPSNKVTEKGKDVELRCDPISGHTALYWYRQSLGQGLEFLIYFQGNSAPDKSGLPSDRFSAERTGGSVSTLTIQRTQQEDSAVYLCASSLAPRAAAFFGQGTRLTVV.

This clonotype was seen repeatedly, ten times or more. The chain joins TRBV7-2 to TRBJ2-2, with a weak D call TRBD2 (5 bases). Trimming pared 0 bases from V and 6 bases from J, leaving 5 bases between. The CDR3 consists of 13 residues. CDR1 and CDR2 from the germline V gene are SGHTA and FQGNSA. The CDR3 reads CASSLAGAGELFF. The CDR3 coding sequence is TGTGCCAGCAGCTTAGCCGGGGCCGGGGAGCTGTTTTTT.

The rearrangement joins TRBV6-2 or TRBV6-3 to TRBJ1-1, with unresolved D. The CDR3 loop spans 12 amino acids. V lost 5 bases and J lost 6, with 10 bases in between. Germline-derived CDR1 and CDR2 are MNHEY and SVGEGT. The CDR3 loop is CASSGWRPEAFF. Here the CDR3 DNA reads TGTGCCAGCAGTGGATGGAGGCCTGAAGCTTTCTTT.

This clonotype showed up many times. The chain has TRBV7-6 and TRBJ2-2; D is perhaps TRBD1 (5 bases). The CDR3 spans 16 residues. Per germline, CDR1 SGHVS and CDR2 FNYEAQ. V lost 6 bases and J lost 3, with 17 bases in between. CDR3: CASSQEEQADTGELFF. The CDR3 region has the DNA TGTGCCAGCAGTCAAGAAGAACAGGCGGACACCGGGGAGCTGTTTTTT.

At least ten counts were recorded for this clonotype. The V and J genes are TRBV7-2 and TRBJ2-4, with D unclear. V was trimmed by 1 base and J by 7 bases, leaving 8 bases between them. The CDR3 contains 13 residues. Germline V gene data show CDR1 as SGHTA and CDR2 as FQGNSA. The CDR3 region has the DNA TGTGCCAGCAGCTTAGAAGTGGGCAACATTCAGTACTTC. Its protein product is CASSLEVGNIQYF.

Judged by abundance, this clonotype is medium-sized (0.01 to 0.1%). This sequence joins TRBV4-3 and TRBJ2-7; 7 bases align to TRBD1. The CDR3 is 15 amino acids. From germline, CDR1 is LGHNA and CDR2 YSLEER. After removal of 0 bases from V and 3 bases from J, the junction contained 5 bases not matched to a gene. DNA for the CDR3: TGCGCCAGCAGCCAAGACAACAGGGGTATCTACGAGCAGTACTTC. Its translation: CASSQDNRGIYEQYF.

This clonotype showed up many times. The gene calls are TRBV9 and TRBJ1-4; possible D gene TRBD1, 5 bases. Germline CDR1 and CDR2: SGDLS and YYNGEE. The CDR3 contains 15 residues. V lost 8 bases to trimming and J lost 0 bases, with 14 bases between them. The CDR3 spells CASSSGTATNEKLFF. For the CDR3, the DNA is TGTGCCAGTTCCTCGGGGACTGCAACTAATGAAAAACTGTTTTTT.